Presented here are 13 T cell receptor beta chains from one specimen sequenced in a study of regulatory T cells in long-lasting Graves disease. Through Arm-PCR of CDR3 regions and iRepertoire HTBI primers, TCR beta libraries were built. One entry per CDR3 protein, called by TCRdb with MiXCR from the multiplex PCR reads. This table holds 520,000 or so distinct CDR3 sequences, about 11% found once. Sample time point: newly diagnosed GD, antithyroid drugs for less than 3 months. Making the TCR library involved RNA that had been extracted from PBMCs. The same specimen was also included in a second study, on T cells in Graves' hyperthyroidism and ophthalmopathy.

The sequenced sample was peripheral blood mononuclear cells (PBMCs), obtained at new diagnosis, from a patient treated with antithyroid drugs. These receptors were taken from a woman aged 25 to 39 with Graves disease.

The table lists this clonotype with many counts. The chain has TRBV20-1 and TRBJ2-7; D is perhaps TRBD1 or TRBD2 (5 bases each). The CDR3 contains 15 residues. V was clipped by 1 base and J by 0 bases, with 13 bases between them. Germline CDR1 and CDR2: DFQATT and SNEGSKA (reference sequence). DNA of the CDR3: TGCAGTGCTAGAGCACGGGACGGCTTCTCCTACGAGCAGTACTTC. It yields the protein CSARARDGFSYEQYF.

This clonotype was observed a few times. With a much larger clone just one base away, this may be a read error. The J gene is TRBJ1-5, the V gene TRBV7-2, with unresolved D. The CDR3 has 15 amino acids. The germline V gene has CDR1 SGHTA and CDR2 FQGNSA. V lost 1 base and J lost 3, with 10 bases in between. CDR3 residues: CTSSLVVGNNQPQHF. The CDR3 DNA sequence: TGTACCAGCAGCTTAGTTGTAGGGAACAATCAGCCCCAGCATTTT.

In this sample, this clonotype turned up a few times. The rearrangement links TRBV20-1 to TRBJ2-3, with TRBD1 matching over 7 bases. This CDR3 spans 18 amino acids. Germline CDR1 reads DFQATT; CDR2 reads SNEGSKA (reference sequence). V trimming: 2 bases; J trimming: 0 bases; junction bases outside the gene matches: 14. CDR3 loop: CSARSGGLSNVSTDTQYF. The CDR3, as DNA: TGCAGTGCTAGATCAGGGGGTCTCTCCAACGTTAGCACAGATACGCAGTATTTT.

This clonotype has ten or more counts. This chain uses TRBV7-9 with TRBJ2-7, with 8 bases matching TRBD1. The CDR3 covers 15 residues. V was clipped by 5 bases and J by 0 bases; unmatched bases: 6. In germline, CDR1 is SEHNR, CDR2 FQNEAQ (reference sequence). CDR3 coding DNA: TGTGCCAGCAGCCGGATTGGGACAGGCTCCTACGAGCAGTACTTC. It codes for CASSRIGTGSYEQYF.

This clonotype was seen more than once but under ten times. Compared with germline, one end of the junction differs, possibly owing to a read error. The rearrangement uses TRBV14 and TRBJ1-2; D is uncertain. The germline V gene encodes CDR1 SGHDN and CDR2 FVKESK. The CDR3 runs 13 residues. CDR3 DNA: TGTGCCGGCAGCCAGGAGTTGGACTATGGCTACACCTTC. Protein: CAGSQELDYGYTF.

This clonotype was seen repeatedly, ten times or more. The DNA for the CDR3 is TGTGCCAGCAGTTTTGGAGTCACTGAAGCTTTCTTT. It encodes CASSFGVTEAFF. The chain recombines TRBV28 with TRBJ1-1; D ambiguous. Trimming left V 3 bases short and J 4 bases short, with 6 bases between. The CDR3 loop spans 12 amino acids. The germline gives CDR1 MDHEN, CDR2 SYDVKM.

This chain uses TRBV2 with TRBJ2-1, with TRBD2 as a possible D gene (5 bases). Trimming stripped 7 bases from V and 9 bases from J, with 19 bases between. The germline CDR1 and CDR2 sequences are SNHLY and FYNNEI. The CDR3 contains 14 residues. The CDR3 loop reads CASMRSPLAGEQFF. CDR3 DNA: TGTGCCAGCATGAGAAGCCCCCTAGCCGGTGAGCAGTTCTTC.

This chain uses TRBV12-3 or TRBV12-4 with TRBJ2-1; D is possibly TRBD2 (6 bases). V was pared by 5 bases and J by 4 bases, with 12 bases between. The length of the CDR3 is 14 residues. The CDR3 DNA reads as TGTGCCAGCAGTACGGGACTTCAGTACAATGAGCAGTTCTTC. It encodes CASSTGLQYNEQFF.

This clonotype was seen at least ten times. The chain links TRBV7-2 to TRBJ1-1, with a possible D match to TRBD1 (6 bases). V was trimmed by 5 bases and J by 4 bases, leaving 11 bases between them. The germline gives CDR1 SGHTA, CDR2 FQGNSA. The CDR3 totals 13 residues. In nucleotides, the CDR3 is TGTGCCAGCAGCCAACAGGGTGCCACTGAAGCTTTCTTT. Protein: CASSQQGATEAFF.

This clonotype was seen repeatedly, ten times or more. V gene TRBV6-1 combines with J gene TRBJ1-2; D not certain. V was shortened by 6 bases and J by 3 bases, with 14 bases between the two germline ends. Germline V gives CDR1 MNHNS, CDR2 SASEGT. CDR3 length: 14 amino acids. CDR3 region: CASRAPDRDYGYTF. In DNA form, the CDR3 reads TGTGCCAGCAGAGCCCCGGACCGAGACTATGGCTACACCTTC.

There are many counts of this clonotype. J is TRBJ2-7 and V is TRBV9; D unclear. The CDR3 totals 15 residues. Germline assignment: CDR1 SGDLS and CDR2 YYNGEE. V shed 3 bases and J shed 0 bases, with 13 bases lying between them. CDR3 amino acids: CASSAKGLSSYEQYF. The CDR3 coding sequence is TGTGCCAGCAGCGCTAAAGGGTTGAGCTCCTACGAGCAGTACTTC.

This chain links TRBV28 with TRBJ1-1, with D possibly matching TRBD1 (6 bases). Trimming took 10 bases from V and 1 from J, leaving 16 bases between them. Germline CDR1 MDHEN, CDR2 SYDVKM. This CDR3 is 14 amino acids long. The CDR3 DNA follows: TGTGCCACCCAGTTTGGGGGCCCGAACACTGAAGCTTTCTTT. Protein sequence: CATQFGGPNTEAFF.

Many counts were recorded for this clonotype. Written as DNA, the CDR3 is TGTGCCAGCAGTGCCACCCAACTAGCGGGAGCTCCCAATGAGCAGTTCTTC. Residues: CASSATQLAGAPNEQFF. This sequence joins TRBV25-1 and TRBJ2-1; 11 bases line up with TRBD2. CDR3 size: 17 residues. Germline V CDR1 and CDR2: MGHDK, SYGVNS. Trimming removed 4 bases from V and 6 bases from J; junction bases left unmatched: 11.